Below, 19 T cell receptor beta chains from the same sample are listed, as sequenced in a study of CD8+CD57+ T cells in acquired aplastic anemia (dated by TCRdb to 2017 to 2018). Flow cytometry had shown CD8+CD57+ cell expansion in the patients selected for sequencing. Sequencing instrument: Illumina HiSeq 2000. Genomic DNA served as template for TCR beta VDJ combination and CDR3 sequence profiling. TCRdb reworked the public reads: Q25 trimming with fastp, MiXCR clone assembly, productive beta chains retained. Rows merge per CDR3 protein into single entries with the most common DNA and genes. The sample profile shows fewer than 85,000 distinct CDR3 sequences; less than 85% of them were found once. 80% to 90% of the sample comes from the top ten. What was sequenced was sorted CD4+, CD8+, or CD8+CD57+ T cells (not recorded which) from PBMCs. These receptor sequences come from a human donor with aplastic anemia.

This clonotype was seen many times. The chain joins TRBV15 to TRBJ2-3, with TRBD2 matching 11 bases. There are 16 residues in the CDR3. The germline CDR1 and CDR2 sequences are LNHNV and YYDKDF (reference sequence). J was trimmed by 2 bases and V by 1 base; bases with no gene match: 2. The CDR3: CATSRGSGGATDTQYF. In DNA, the CDR3 is TGTGCCACCAGCAGAGGTAGCGGGGGGGCCACAGATACGCAGTATTTT.

This clonotype was counted between two and nine times. The chain recombines TRBV15 with TRBJ2-7, with TRBD1 identical over 7 bases. Germline V CDR1 and CDR2: LNHNV, YYDKDF (reference sequence). CDR3 length: 13 amino acids. Losses at the gene ends were 2 bases for V and 3 bases for J; bases not matched to a gene: 1. CDR3 region: CATSRRDSYEQYF. The CDR3 DNA follows: TGTGCCACCAGCAGAAGGGACAGCTACGAGCAGTACTTC.

The DNA of the CDR3 is TGCAGTGCTTTTAGGGGGGAGCCCAATCAGCCCCAGCATTTT. It is translated as CSAFRGEPNQPQHF. V is TRBV20-1 and J is TRBJ1-5; tentatively, D is TRBD1 (6 bases). Germline lookup yields CDR1 DFQATT and CDR2 SNEGSKA (reference sequence). The CDR3 runs to 14 residues. V was pared by 5 bases and J by 3 bases, with 14 bases between.

The chain carries TRBV2 and TRBJ2-5; a possible D gene is TRBD1 (6 bases). Germline CDR1 SNHLY, CDR2 FYNNEI. The CDR3 spans 15 residues. V lost 8 bases to trimming and J lost 5 bases, with 21 bases between them. CDR3 sequence: CASSPLHRTDETQYF. In DNA, the CDR3 is TGTGCCAGCTCACCCCTACACAGGACAGATGAGACCCAGTACTTC.

The chain uses TRBV20-1 and TRBJ2-1; 7 bases match TRBD2. V shed 0 bases and J 5 bases; nucleotides not matched to a gene: 7. CDR3 size: 15 residues. In germline, CDR1 is DFQATT, CDR2 SNEGSKA (reference sequence). In nucleotides, the CDR3 is TGCAGTGCTAGAGATCCAGGGAGGGAACACAATGAGCAGTTCTTC. This translates into CSARDPGREHNEQFF.

Regarding this clonotype: The junction and the germline gene differ at one end; a read error may be behind it. V is TRBV20-1 and J is TRBJ2-5; possible D gene TRBD2, 5 bases. Germline V lookup: CDR1 DFQATT, CDR2 SNEGSKA (reference sequence). The CDR3 has 14 residues. CDR3 sequence: CSARGPGIQGTQYF. The CDR3 nucleotides are TGCAGTGCTAGAGGTCCCGGGATTCAAGGGACCCAGTACTTC.

The chain carries TRBV20-1 and TRBJ1-2; TRBD1 might be the D (6 bases). From germline, CDR1 is DFQATT and CDR2 SNEGSKA (reference sequence). This CDR3 is built from 10 residues. In DNA, the CDR3 is TGCAGGGCCGAGGGGGATGGCTACACCTTC. As protein: CRAEGDGYTF.

V gene TRBV19 combines with J gene TRBJ1-2, with a tentative D call TRBD1 (5 bases). The CDR3 contains 13 residues. Germline V lookup: CDR1 LNHDA, CDR2 SQIVND (reference sequence). Trimming shortened V by 6 bases and J by 5 bases, and 13 bases separated the two germline ends. For the CDR3, the DNA is TGTGCCAGTAGCCAAGGGGTGCCATATGGCTACACCTTC. Translating it yields CASSQGVPYGYTF.

This clonotype showed up just once. The rearrangement links TRBV10-3 to TRBJ2-7, with D tentatively TRBD2 (5 bases). V lost 0 bases to trimming and J lost 2 bases, with 8 bases between them. The CDR3 runs to 14 residues. Germline values: CDR1 ENHRY, CDR2 SYGVKD. DNA of the CDR3: TGTGCCATCAGTGAGTCAGAGGGAGCCTACGAGCAGTACTTC. This gives the protein CAISESEGAYEQYF.

The chain recombines TRBV10-2 with TRBJ1-5, with a tentative D call TRBD1 (6 bases). CDR1 is WSHSY and CDR2 is SAAADI in the germline V gene. Trimming left V 7 bases short and J 2 bases short, with 6 bases between. The CDR3 totals 12 residues. The CDR3 protein is CASTGGNQPQHF. The CDR3 nucleotides are TGCGCCAGCACAGGGGGCAATCAGCCCCAGCATTTT.

This chain joins TRBV25-1 and TRBJ2-7; D is unclear. The CDR3 contains 11 residues. V was pared by 6 bases and J by 2 bases, with 5 bases between. CDR1 MGHDK and CDR2 SYGVNS come from the germline V gene. CDR3 region: CASRTPYEQYF. The CDR3 DNA reads as TGTGCCAGCAGGACCCCCTACGAGCAGTACTTC.

The chain joins TRBV12-3 or TRBV12-4 to TRBJ1-1, with D hard to call. The CDR3 runs to 12 residues. Trimming pared 6 bases from V and 4 bases from J, leaving 9 bases between. The CDR3 nucleotides are TGTGCCAGCAGCCCTTTAAGCACTGAAGCTTTCTTT. It specifies CASSPLSTEAFF.

This chain connects TRBV11-2 to TRBJ1-1; maybe TRBD1 (6 bases). The V gene's germline CDR1 is SGHAT and CDR2 FQNNGV. V gave up 5 bases and J gave up 5 bases, with 12 bases separating them. The CDR3 has 13 residues. The CDR3 DNA follows: TGTGCCAGCAGCATCAGGGGAGAAACTGAAGCTTTCTTT. Translating it yields CASSIRGETEAFF.

This clonotype was counted ten times or more. The rearrangement links TRBV4-2 to TRBJ2-3; 10 nucleotides agree with TRBD2. The CDR3 spans 16 residues. V lost 0 bases to trimming and J lost 5 bases; unmatched junction nucleotides: 5. CDR1 LGHNA and CDR2 YNFKEQ come from the germline V gene. CDR3 loop: CASSQEAGGQRDTQYF. In DNA, the CDR3 is TGTGCCAGCAGCCAAGAAGCGGGGGGGCAGAGAGATACGCAGTATTTT.

This chain connects TRBV27 to TRBJ2-5, with 8 bases lining up with TRBD1. J lost 5 bases, V lost 3 bases, and 8 bases had no gene match. CDR1 and CDR2 from the germline V gene are MNHEY and SMNVEV (reference sequence). The CDR3 totals 15 residues. CDR3 sequence reads: CASSFSDRVTETQYF. CDR3 coding DNA: TGTGCCAGCAGTTTCTCGGACAGGGTCACGGAGACCCAGTACTTC.

This chain's CDR3 is CASSQGVVEAFF. DNA for the CDR3: TGTGCCAGCAGCCAAGGAGTGGTTGAAGCTTTCTTT. The V and J genes are TRBV3-1 and TRBJ1-1; no firm D call. The CDR3 has 12 amino acids. Germline CDR1 and CDR2: LGHDT and YNNKEL (reference sequence). V lost 1 base, J lost 7 bases, and 7 bases lay in between.

This chain joins TRBV20-1 and TRBJ1-1, with 7 bases that match TRBD1. The CDR3 consists of 13 residues. CDR1 and CDR2 from the germline V gene are DFQATT and SNEGSKA (reference sequence). Trimming cost V 3 bases and J 4 bases; bases outside gene matches: 5. CDR3 in DNA: TGCAGTGCTAGGACAGGGTTAGGCACTGAAGCTTTCTTT. Protein: CSARTGLGTEAFF.

V and J are TRBV29-1 and TRBJ1-1, with D maybe TRBD1 (5 bases). Germline lookup yields CDR1 SQVTM and CDR2 ANQGSEA. This CDR3 contains 14 residues. Trimming shortened V by 6 bases and J by 3 bases, and 17 bases separated the two germline ends. CDR3 sequence reads: CSVTGGTIDTEAFF. DNA of the CDR3: TGCAGCGTCACCGGGGGTACTATCGACACTGAAGCTTTCTTT.

V and J are TRBV24-1 and TRBJ2-3, with D unresolved. Germline CDR1 KGHDR, CDR2 SFDVKD. V shed 4 bases and J shed 6 bases, with 10 bases lying between them. This CDR3 has 13 amino acids. The CDR3 DNA reads as TGTGCCACCAGTGACTATCTTGGGGATACGCAGTATTTT. It translates to CATSDYLGDTQYF.